A selection of T cell receptor beta chains follows, all from one sample in a study of blood T cell repertoires in COVID-19. Profiled with immunoSEQ multiplex PCR; TCRdb holds only in-frame clones, not every one. The table shows 310,000 or so clones, with around 83% occurring only once. Sequenced input: peripheral blood. The receptors were gathered from a woman in her forties or fifties with acute or convalescent COVID-19. Both conserved end residues are part of each CDR3.

v_call: TRBV5-1
j_call: TRBJ2-5
cdr3_aa: CASSFSGFQETQYF

v_call: TRBV5-6
j_call: TRBJ2-7
cdr3_aa: CASSSPYRTGPADEQYF

v_call: TRBV7-2
j_call: TRBJ2-2
cdr3_aa: CASSPPGQLNTGELFF

v_call: TRBV2
j_call: TRBJ2-2
cdr3_aa: CASELGQGNTGELFF

v_call: TRBV9
j_call: TRBJ1-5
cdr3_aa: CASSVDGQPNQPQHF

v_call: TRBV5-1
j_call: TRBJ1-1
cdr3_aa: CASSGDRGSFF

v_call: TRBV10-3
j_call: TRBJ1-1
cdr3_aa: CAISESKGGAMELFF

v_call: TRBV19
j_call: TRBJ2-1
cdr3_aa: CASSIGQGAGNEQFF

v_call: TRBV5-5
j_call: TRBJ2-3
cdr3_aa: CASSLVTGGEDTQYF

v_call: TRBV25-1
j_call: TRBJ2-7
cdr3_aa: CASSEVTGVYEQYF

v_call: TRBV13
j_call: TRBJ2-2
cdr3_aa: CASSSSRLGNTGELFF

v_call: TRBV2
j_call: TRBJ1-3
cdr3_aa: CASSEEGAGNTIYF

v_call: TRBV6-4
j_call: TRBJ2-2
cdr3_aa: CASSEADANTGELFF

v_call: TRBV11-2
j_call: TRBJ2-3
cdr3_aa: CASSLHGSGGTTDTQYF

v_call: TRBV21-1
j_call: TRBJ2-3
cdr3_aa: CASSKATSEGGGGTDTQYF

v_call: TRBV5-4
j_call: TRBJ2-1
cdr3_aa: CASSPGGTSGVHEQFF

v_call: TRBV2
j_call: TRBJ1-1
cdr3_aa: CASSDLGVNTEAFF

v_call: TRBV12-3/TRBV12-4
j_call: TRBJ1-1
cdr3_aa: CASGGGRAGLAFF

v_call: TRBV11-2
j_call: TRBJ1-5
cdr3_aa: CASSLQGTNQPQHF

v_call: TRBV2
j_call: TRBJ2-1
cdr3_aa: CASSDLSFYNEQFF

v_call: TRBV5-6
j_call: TRBJ1-3
cdr3_aa: CASSSIGTGGSKPGNTIYF

v_call: TRBV5-1
j_call: TRBJ1-1
cdr3_aa: CASSQGQGGTEAFF

v_call: TRBV5-1
j_call: TRBJ2-1
cdr3_aa: CASSLGGSYNEQFF

v_call: TRBV6-1
j_call: TRBJ1-2
cdr3_aa: CASSEAISNYGYTF

v_call: TRBV28
j_call: TRBJ1-5
cdr3_aa: CASSLRGVGQPQHF

v_call: TRBV3-1/TRBV3-2
j_call: TRBJ2-1
cdr3_aa: CASSQDFDSYNEQFF

v_call: TRBV9
j_call: TRBJ2-5
cdr3_aa: CASSVGLVTSGLETQYF

v_call: TRBV18
j_call: TRBJ2-5
cdr3_aa: CASSLLADQETQYF

v_call: TRBV5-4
j_call: TRBJ2-5
cdr3_aa: CASSGDSRETQYF

v_call: TRBV5-1
j_call: TRBJ2-2
cdr3_aa: CASSLLAGGDSGELFF

v_call: TRBV6-5
j_call: TRBJ1-4
cdr3_aa: CASSRQPINEKLFF